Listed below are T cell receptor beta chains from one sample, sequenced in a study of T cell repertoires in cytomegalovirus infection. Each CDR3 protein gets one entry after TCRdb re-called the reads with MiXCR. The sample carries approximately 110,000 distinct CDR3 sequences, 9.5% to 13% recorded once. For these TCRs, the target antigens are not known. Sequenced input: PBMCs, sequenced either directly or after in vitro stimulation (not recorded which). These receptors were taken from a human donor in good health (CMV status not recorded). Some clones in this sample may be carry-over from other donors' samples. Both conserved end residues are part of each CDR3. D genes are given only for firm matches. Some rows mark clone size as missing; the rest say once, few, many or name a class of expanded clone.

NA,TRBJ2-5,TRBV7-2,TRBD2,TGTGCCAGCAGCTCCCAGGGGCTAGCGGGGGGTCTCGTCCAAGAGACCCAGTACTTC,CASSSQGLAGGLVQETQYF
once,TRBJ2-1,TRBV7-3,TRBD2,TGTGCCAGCAGCTTCAGTGCTAGCGGGTTCTACAATGAGCAGTTCTTC,CASSFSASGFYNEQFF
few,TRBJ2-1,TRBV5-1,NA,TGCGCCAGCAGCTTGGAGGGACGGACCCTGGGTGAGCAGTTCTTC,CASSLEGRTLGEQFF
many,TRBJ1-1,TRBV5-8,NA,TGTGCCAGCAGCTTTGGGGGCACTGAAGCTTTCTTT,CASSFGGTEAFF
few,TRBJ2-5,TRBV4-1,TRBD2,TGTGCCAGCAGCCAGGGGGGACTAGCGGGAGTGGAGACCCAGTACTTC,CASSQGGLAGVETQYF
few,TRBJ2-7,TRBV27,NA,TGTGCCAGCAGTTATTCTTTTGGGGACGCCTACGAGCAGTACTTC,CASSYSFGDAYEQYF
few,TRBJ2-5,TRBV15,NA,TGTGCCACCAGCAGACCCGCGGACAGTCAAGAGACCCAGTACTTC,CATSRPADSQETQYF
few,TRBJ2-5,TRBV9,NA,TGTGCCAGCAGCACTTCACCGGGCCCTGTAGAGACCCAGTACTTC,CASSTSPGPVETQYF
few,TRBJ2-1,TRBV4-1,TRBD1,TGCGCCAGCAGCCCCCCGGGACAGCGTTTCAATGAGCAGTTCTTC,CASSPPGQRFNEQFF
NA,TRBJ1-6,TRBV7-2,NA,TGTGCCAGCAGCCTCCGGACGGGGCGGAGTAATTCACCCCTCCACTTT,CASSLRTGRSNSPLHF
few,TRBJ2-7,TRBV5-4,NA,TGTGCCAGCAGCTTAAGGCGGGAGCAGTACTTC,CASSLRREQYF
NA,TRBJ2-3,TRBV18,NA,TGTGCCAGCTCACCACCGACAGGCGGACGTCGGACAGATACGCAGTATTTT,CASSPPTGGRRTDTQYF
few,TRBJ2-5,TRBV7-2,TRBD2,TGTGCCAGCACCGGGACTAGCGGGAGGGCGGAGACCCAGTACTTC,CASTGTSGRAETQYF
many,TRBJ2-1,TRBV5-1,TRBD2,TGCGCCAGCAGCCCGCGACTAGCGGGGAATGAGCAGTTCTTC,CASSPRLAGNEQFF
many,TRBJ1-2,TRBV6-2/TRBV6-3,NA,TGTGCCAGCAGCCGGGACGGCCGCAACTATGGCTACACCTTC,CASSRDGRNYGYTF
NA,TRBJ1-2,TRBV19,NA,TGTGCCAGTAGTATAGAATCGGGACCGAACTATGGCTACACCTTC,CASSIESGPNYGYTF
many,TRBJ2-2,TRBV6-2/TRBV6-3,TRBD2,TGTGCCAGCAGTTACCTTCGGGGAGGGCCAACCGGGGAGCTGTTTTTT,CASSYLRGGPTGELFF
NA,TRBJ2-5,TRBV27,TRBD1,TGTGCCAGCAGTTACGGGACAGCTGAAGACCAGTACTTC,CASSYGTAEDQYF
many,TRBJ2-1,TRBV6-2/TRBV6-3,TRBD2,TGTGCCAGCAGTCCTCCGGGACTAGGGGGGACGGAGTTCTTC,CASSPPGLGGTEFF
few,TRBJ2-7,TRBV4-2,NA,TGTGCCAGCAGCCAAGGGGGTGGGAAAAGGACAGATAATACCTACGAGCAGTACTTC,CASSQGGGKRTDNTYEQYF
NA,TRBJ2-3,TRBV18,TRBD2,TGTGCCAGCTCCCAATTCAGCGGGACCACAGATACGCAGTATTTT,CASSQFSGTTDTQYF
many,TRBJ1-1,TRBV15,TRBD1,TGTGCCACCAGCAGAGGACAGGGGTCGGAACCTGAAGCTTTCTTT,CATSRGQGSEPEAFF
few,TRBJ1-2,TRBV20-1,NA,TGCAGCTCGACAGGTGCCCCGCGGGGCTACACCTTC,CSSTGAPRGYTF